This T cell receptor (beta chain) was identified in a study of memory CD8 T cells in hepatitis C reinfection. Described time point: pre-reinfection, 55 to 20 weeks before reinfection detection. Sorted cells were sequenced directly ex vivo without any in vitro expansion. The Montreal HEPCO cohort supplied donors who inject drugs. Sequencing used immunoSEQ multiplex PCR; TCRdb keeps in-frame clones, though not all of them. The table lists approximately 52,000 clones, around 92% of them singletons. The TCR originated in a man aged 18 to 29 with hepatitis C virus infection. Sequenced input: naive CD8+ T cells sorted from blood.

CDR3 coding DNA: TGTGCCAGCAGCTTGATAGCCGGGGTGAGCACTGAAGCTTTCTTT. Translated, it gives CASSLIAGVSTEAFF. The rearrangement uses TRBV5-6 and TRBJ1-1; no reliable D call. CDR1 is SGHDT, CDR2 YYEEEE, per germline. Trimming removed 1 base at V and 4 bases at J, with 14 bases between. This CDR3 has 15 residues.